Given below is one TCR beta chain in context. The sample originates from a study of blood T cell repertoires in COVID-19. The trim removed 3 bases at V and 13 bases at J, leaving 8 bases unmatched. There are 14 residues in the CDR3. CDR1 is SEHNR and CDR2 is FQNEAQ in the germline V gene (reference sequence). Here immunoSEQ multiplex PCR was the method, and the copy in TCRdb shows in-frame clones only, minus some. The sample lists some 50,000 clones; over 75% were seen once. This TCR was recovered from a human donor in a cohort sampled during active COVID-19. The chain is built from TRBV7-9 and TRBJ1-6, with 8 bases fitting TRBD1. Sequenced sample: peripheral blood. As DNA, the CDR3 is TGTGCCAGCAGCTTCGGACAGGGAAGGGCGCCCCTCCACTTT. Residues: CASSFGQGRAPLHF.